This T cell receptor beta chain was obtained from a study of blood T cells in healthy people across ages. The study, taken as a whole, reports: Among long-lived donors, naive CD4+ cells were more numerous and diversity higher than in aged donors. The fall in TCR beta diversity per million T cells was roughly linear with age. Naive and antigen-experienced cells could not be conclusively compared, given unsorted PBMCs.

The second PCR ran roughly 6 to 11 cycles with a sample-barcoded 5' primer and J-beta primers. TCRdb reanalysed the 5' RACE reads using MiXCR and keeps one entry per CDR3 protein. The repertoire holds 1,800,000 or so distinct CDR3 sequences, with around 40% as singletons. This clonotype showed up just a few times. The antigen is not known. Trimming took off 7 bases at V and 4 bases at J, with 15 bases between the two ends. The CDR3 loop spans 14 amino acids. The germline CDR1 and CDR2 sequences are KGHDR and SFDVKD. This chain links TRBV24-1 with TRBJ1-2, with TRBD1 as a possible D gene (6 bases). The specimen sequenced was blood. The sequence derives from a human donor in good health. CDR3 sequence (DNA): TGTGCCACCAGAGAACAGGGTCCTCCCTATGGCTACACCTTC. Protein product: CATREQGPPYGYTF.